This TCR beta chain was sequenced during a study of blood T cell repertoires in COVID-19. CDR1 SGHAT and CDR2 FQNNGV come from the germline V gene. This CDR3 has 17 amino acids. The V segment lost 2 bases and the J segment 0 bases; nucleotides outside the gene matches: 7. This table comes from immunoSEQ multiplex PCR, and its TCRdb copy is limited to in-frame clones, with some not included. The sample has about 150,000 clones, around four fifths seen once. This clone was seen only a few times. The study recruited people aged about 18 to 90 years across under 25 US areas. Allocation to cohorts depended on clinical history reported by the participants. Cohort 3 recovered donors had two negative PCRs, clearance, or symptom resolution.

This chain uses TRBV11-2 with TRBJ2-1, with TRBD2 matching over 7 bases. Sequenced input: PBMCs or T cells enriched from blood (not recorded which). The sequence derives from a woman between 50 and 59 years old who had recovered from COVID-19. The CDR3 DNA reads TGTGCCAGCAGCTTATCGACTAGCTGGAGCTCCTACAATGAGCAGTTCTTC. It encodes CASSLSTSWSSYNEQFF.